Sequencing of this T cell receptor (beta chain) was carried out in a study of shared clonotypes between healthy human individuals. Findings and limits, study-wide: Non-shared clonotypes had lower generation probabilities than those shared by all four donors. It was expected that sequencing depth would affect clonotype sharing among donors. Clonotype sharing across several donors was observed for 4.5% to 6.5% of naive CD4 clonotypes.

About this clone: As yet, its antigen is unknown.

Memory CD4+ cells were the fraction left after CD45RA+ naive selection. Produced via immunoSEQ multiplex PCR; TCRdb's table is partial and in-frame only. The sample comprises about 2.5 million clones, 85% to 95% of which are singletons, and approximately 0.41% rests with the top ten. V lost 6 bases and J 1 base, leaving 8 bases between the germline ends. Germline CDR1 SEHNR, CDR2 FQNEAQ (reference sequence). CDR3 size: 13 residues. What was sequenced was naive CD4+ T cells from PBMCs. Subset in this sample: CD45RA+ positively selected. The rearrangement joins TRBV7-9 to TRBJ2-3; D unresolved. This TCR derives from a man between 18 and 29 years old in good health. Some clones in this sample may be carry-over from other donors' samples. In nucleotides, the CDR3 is TGTGCCAGCAGTCAGTCCGGCACAGATACGCAGTATTTT. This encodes CASSQSGTDTQYF.